This T cell receptor (beta chain) was recorded in a study of OX40 agonist ivuxolimab in advanced cancers. About the research overall: Dosing consisted of intravenous ivuxolimab at 0.01 to 10 mg/kg every 2 weeks. Dose-escalation patients' cancers were hepatocellular carcinoma, melanoma, renal cell or head and neck cancer.

Of note for this clone: Its antigen remains unknown.

Deletions cut 4 bases from V and 8 bases from J, with 21 bases between. CDR3 size: 16 residues. CDR1 and CDR2 from the germline V gene are SGDLS and YYNGEE. Study outcomes and limitations: The investigators did not determine what antigen specificity the expanded peripheral T cells had.

Sequenced by immunoSEQ multiplex PCR; TCRdb stores in-frame clones only, minus some. Of about 50,000 clones detected, about 81% appear once; the ten largest clones hold about 7.3%. If patients had autoimmune disease history or systemic immunosuppression, they were excluded. The sequencing here drew on CD4+ or CD8+ T cells sorted from blood, taken in a trial of the OX40 agonist ivuxolimab. The TCR comes from an adult with an advanced solid tumor such as melanoma, head and neck, liver or kidney cancer. This chain links TRBV9 with TRBJ1-4, with a possible D match to TRBD1 (5 bases). In nucleotides, the CDR3 is TGTGCCAGCAGCCCCCGTTTGGACCAGGGCGGGGAAAAACTGTTTTTT. Protein product: CASSPRLDQGGEKLFF.